This T cell receptor beta chain was retrieved from a study of sequential checkpoint blockade in melanoma. Looking at the study overall: Maintenance nivolumab came after either treatment sequence.

Trimming removed 4 bases from V and 1 base from J, with 8 bases in between. Germline V gene lookup returns CDR1 MGHRA and CDR2 YSYEKL. The CDR3 consists of 14 residues. Data came from immunoSEQ multiplex PCR; TCRdb stores just in-frame clones and leaves some out. The sample lists several thousand clones; approximately 54% were seen once. As for treatment: randomized to nivolumab then ipilimumab (arm A) or the reverse (arm B). From thawed PBMCs, live CD3+CD8+ cells negative for CD19 and CD56 were sorted. This TCR was sampled from a human donor with melanoma. The chain has TRBV4-1 and TRBJ2-4; a weak D match, TRBD2 (6 bases). Specimen: CD8+ T cells sorted from blood (inferred from file names), collected from a patient given nivolumab and ipilimumab in sequence. CDR3 sequence (DNA): TGCGCCAGCAGCCCCCGGGAGGCCAAAAACATTCAGTACTTC. Translating it yields CASSPREAKNIQYF.